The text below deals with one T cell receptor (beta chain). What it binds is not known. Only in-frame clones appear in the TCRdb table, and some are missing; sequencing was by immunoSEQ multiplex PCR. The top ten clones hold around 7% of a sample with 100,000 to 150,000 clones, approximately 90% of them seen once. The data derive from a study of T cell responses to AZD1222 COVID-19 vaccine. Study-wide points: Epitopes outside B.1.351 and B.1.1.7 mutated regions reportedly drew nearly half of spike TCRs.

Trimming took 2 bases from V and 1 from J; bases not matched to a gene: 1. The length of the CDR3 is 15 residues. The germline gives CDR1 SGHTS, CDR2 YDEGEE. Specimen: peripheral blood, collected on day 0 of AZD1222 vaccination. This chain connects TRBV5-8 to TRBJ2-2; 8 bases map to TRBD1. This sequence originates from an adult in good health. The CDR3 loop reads CASSFDRGNTGELFF. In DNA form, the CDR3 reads TGTGCCAGCAGCTTCGACAGGGGGAACACCGGGGAGCTGTTTTTT.